This paragraph reports one T cell receptor (beta chain). V lost 5 bases and J 2 bases, leaving 19 bases between the germline ends. The CDR3 covers 16 residues. The germline CDR1 and CDR2 sequences are SGHTS and YDEGEE. These data come from a study of T cell changes during pregnancy in multiple sclerosis. Repertoires were generated with immunoSEQ multiplex PCR, while TCRdb's copy carries only in-frame clones and drops some. The table shows approximately 38,000 clones, with about 94% occurring only once. This rearrangement joins TRBV5-8 to TRBJ1-2, with unresolved D. This specimen was peripheral blood, taken in the third trimester of pregnancy. The origin of this receptor is a female donor with multiple sclerosis, enrolled in a pregnancy study. The CDR3, as DNA: TGTGCCAGCAGAAACCAACTCACAGAAGCAAACTATGGCTACACCTTC. This encodes CASRNQLTEANYGYTF.